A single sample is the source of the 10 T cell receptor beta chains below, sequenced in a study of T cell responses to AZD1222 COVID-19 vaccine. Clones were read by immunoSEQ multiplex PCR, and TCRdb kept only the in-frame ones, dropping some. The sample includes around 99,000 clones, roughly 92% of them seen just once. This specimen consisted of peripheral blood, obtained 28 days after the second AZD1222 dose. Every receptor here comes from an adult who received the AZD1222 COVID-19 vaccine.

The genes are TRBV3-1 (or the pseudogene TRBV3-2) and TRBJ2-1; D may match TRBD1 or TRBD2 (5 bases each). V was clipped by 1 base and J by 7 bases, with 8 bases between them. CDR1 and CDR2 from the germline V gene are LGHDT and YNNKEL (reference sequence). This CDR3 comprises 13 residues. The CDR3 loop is CASSQGDLNEQFF. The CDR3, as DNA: TGTGCCAGCAGCCAAGGGGACCTTAATGAGCAGTTCTTC.

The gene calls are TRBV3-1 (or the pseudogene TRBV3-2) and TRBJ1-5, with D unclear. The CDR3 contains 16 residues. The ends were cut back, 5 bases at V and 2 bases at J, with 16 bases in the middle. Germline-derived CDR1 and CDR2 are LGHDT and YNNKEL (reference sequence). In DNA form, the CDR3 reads TGTGCCAGCAGCTCCGGGCCACCATCGGGCAATCAGCCCCAGCATTTT. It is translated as CASSSGPPSGNQPQHF.

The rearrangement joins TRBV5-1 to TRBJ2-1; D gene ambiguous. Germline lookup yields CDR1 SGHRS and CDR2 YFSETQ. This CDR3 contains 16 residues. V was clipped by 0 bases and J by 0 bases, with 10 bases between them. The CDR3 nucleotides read TGCGCCAGCAGCTTGGCCTCGACCTTCTCCTACAATGAGCAGTTCTTC. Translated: CASSLASTFSYNEQFF. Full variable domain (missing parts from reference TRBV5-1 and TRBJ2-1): KAGVTQTPRYLIKTRGQQVTLSCSPISGHRSVSWYQQTPGQGLQFLFEYFSETQRNKGNFPGRFSGRQFSNSRSEMNVSTLELGDSALYLCASSLASTFSYNEQFFGPGTRLTVL.

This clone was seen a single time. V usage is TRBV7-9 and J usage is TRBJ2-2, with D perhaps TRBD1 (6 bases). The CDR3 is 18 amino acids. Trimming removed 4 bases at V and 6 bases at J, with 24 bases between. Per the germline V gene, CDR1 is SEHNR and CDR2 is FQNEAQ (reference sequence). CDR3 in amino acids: CASSSPPGATVKAGELFF. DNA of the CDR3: TGTGCCAGCAGCTCTCCCCCAGGGGCGACAGTAAAGGCCGGGGAGCTGTTTTTT.

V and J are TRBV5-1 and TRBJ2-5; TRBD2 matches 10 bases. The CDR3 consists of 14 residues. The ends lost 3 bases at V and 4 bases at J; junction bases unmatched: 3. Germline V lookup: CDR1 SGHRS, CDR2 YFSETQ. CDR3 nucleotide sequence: TGCGCCAGCAGCTCCGGGACTAGCGCAGAGACCCAGTACTTC. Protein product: CASSSGTSAETQYF. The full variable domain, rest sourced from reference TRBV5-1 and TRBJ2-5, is KAGVTQTPRYLIKTRGQQVTLSCSPISGHRSVSWYQQTPGQGLQFLFEYFSETQRNKGNFPGRFSGRQFSNSRSEMNVSTLELGDSALYLCASSSGTSAETQYFGPGTRLLVL.

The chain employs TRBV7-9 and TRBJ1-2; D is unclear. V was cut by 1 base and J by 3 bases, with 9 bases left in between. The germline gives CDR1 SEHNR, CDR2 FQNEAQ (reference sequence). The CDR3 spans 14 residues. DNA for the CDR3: TGTGCCAGCAGCTTAGGCACGGATTACTATGGCTACACCTTC. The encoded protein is CASSLGTDYYGYTF.

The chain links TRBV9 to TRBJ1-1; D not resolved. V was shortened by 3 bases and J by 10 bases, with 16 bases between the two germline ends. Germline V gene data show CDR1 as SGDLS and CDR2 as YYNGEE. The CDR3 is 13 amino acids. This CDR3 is CASSAPRDPRAFF. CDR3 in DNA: TGTGCCAGCAGCGCACCACGGGATCCCAGAGCTTTCTTT.

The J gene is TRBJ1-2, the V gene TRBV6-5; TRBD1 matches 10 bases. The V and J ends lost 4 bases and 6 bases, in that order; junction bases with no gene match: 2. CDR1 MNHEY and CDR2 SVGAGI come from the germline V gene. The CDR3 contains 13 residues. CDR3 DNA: TGTGCCAGCAGTTCCGACAGGGGGCATGGCTACACCTTC. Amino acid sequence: CASSSDRGHGYTF.

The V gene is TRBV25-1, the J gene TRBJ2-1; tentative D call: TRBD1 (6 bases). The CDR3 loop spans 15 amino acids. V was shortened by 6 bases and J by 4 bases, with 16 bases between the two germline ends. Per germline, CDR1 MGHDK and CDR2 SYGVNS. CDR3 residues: CASSRTGTFYNEQFF. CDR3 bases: TGTGCCAGCAGCCGAACCGGGACATTTTACAATGAGCAGTTCTTC. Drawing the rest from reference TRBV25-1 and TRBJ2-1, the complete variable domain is EADIYQTPRYLVIGTGKKITLECSQTMGHDKMYWYQQDPGMELHLIHYSYGVNSTEKGDLSSESTVSRIRTEHFPLTLESARPSHTSQYLCASSRTGTFYNEQFFGPGTRLTVL.

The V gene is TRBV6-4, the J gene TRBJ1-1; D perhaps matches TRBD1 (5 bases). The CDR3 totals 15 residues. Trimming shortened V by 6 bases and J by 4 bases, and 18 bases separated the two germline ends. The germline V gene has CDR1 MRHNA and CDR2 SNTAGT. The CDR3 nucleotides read TGTGCCAGCAGACCCCGAGACAGCTCAATCACTGAAGCTTTCTTT. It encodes CASRPRDSSITEAFF.